This T cell receptor (beta chain) was recorded in a study of blood T cells in healthy people across ages (dated by TCRdb to the mid-2010s). Some background on the complete study: Template switching captured roughly one uniquely barcoded TCR beta cDNA molecule per two T cells in model experiments. To track age-related changes in TCR beta repertoire diversity, the study relied on deep sequencing normalized with unique cDNA molecular identifiers. The donors were divided into four age groups: young (average around 17 years), middle-aged (around 41), aged (about 61) and long-lived (roughly 82). Using the same blood draw, the study looked at two additional independent replicas of 1 million unique cDNA reads for two donors, one aged 18 to 30 and the other aged 80 or older.

The roughly 39 donors, aged about 6 to 95 years, were systemically healthy Caucasian individuals from Russia. Roughly 10 milliliters of peripheral blood were drawn from each donor into EDTA-treated Vacutainer tubes. Ficoll-Paque density-gradient centrifugation was used to isolate PBMCs, with at least 7 million per sample. Trizol reagent was used to extract total RNA from the PBMCs, yielding at least 5.5 micrograms per sample. Naive CD45RAhigh/CD27high T cell percentages were measured by flow cytometry on a PBMC aliquot from every donor. The study at large found these results: Because profiling used bulk unsorted PBMCs, naive and antigen-experienced compartments could not be compared conclusively. Donor CMV infection status was unknown, potentially confounding age-related changes in expanded clonotypes. Compared with the aged group, the long-lived group had more naive CD4+ T cells, fewer expanded clones and increased TCR diversity, a pattern suggesting age selection. Estimates of total diversity from one million sequenced T cells were regarded as lower bounds and underestimates. Observed TCR beta diversity per million T cells fell roughly linearly with age, and a significant reduction was already apparent by age about 43. A strong correlation was found between observed TCR beta diversity and the percentage of naive T cells measured by flow cytometry.

The table lists this clonotype with a few counts. Its antigen is not yet known. No base quality values were provided; no much bigger clone lies one nucleotide off. Receptor amplification or capture employed 5' RACE. Sequencing relied on an Illumina HiSeq 2500. The second PCR ran for roughly 7 to 11 cycles and used a J-beta primer mix along with a sample-barcoded 5' primer. A template-switch 5' adaptor carrying 12 random nucleotides introduced a unique molecular identifier onto each TCR beta cDNA molecule. Each sample yielded at least 2.5 million CDR3-containing paired-end reads. First-strand cDNA synthesis was performed from all RNA using the Mint cDNA synthesis kit, with priming by a TRBC-specific oligonucleotide. After uracil-DNA glycosylase treatment, a first 18-cycle PCR used universal primers M1SS and BC2_uni_R on all cDNA. From the authors' description of their analysis: Each sample was normalized by randomly selecting 1 million high-quality reads, each carrying a distinct molecular identifier. Reads sharing molecular identifiers were discarded rather than binned into consensus sequences. CDR3 identification, clonotype clustering and error correction used MiTCR with a Q25 quality threshold and the strictest error-elimination algorithm. A nonparametric unseen species model with Euler transformation was used to estimate lower-bound total TCR beta diversity. TCRdb cleaned the public reads at Q25 with fastp, built clones with MiXCR and kept in-frame beta chains. One record per CDR3 amino acid sequence lists the most common genes and DNA. The V and J calls here are based on TCRdb, not the publication. The sample records 540,000 or so distinct CDR3 sequences, less than 25% of which are singletons. The ten largest clones capture roughly 9.4% of the sample.

CDR3 length: 15 amino acids, cysteine to phenylalanine. Just the 45-base CDR3 DNA is kept, in frame starting at base 1. Looking up the germline V gene yields CDR1 SGHRS and CDR2 YFSETQ. Trimming at the junction amounts to 4 bases on V and 1 base on J, and the germline ends lie 13 bases apart. The sample was also reused in another study, on T cells of mothers and their children. According to the second study: The donors were nine systemically healthy Caucasian individuals, made up of three mothers and their six children. cDNA synthesis used all of the extracted RNA, with roughly 1.5 ug of RNA in each 15 ul reaction. In the second PCR, sample barcodes and 2-4 random nucleotides were introduced via the M1S primer. Over 8.5 million TCR beta CDR3 reads were obtained for each mother, and millions of reads were obtained for each child. In both related and unrelated pairs, thymic selection shapes the output of TCR recombination in a similar way, with inherited differences having only a minor effect. Normalized repertoire overlap was always found to be slightly, but never significantly, higher in related mother-child pairs than in unrelated mother-child pairs. No persistent microchimeric T cell clones were detected, at a sensitivity of roughly 96 clones per million clonotypes. The study used deep NGS to compare TCR beta repertoires of mothers and children, seeking features distinguishing related mother-child pairs from unrelated individuals. Mothers averaged about 37 +/- 4 years of age and children averaged roughly 12 +/- 4 years. After adapter ligation with NEBNext reagents, the libraries were sequenced on Illumina HiSeq 2000 with 100+100 nt paired-end reads. Mother and child libraries were prepared a month apart and sequenced in separate runs to prevent cross-contamination. Each donor had between about 450,000 and 2,100,000 distinct TCR beta clonotypes identified. Naive TCR beta clonotypes were estimated from low-frequency clonotypes matched to each donor's FACS-determined naive share, without sorting.

Source material: blood. The clonotype was recovered from a boy between 10 and 17 years old in good health. The sequence is built from TRBV5-1 and TRBJ2-3; the D call could be TRBD1 or TRBD2, with each sharing 5 bases. The CDR3 in this case is CASSPGTRGTDTQYF. The DNA sequence is TGCGCCAGCAGCCCCGGGACCAGGGGCACAGATACGCAGTATTTT.